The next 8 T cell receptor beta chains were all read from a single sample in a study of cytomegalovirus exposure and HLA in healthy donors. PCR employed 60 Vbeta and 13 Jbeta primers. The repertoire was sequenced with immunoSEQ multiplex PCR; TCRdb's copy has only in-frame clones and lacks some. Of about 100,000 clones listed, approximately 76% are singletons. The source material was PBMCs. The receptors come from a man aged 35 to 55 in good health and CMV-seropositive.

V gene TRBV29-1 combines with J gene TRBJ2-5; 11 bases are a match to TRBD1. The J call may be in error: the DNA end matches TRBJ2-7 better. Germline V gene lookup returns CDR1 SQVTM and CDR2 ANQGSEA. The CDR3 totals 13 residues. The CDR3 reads CSVARTGGDEQYF. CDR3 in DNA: TGCAGCGTTGCCCGGACAGGGGGCGACGAGCAGTACTTC.

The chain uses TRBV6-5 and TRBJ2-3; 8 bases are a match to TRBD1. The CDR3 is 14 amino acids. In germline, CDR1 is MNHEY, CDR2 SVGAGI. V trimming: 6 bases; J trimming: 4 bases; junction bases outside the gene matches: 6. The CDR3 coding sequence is TGTGCCAGCAGCCTTACGACAGGGGCAGATACGCAGTATTTT. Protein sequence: CASSLTTGADTQYF.

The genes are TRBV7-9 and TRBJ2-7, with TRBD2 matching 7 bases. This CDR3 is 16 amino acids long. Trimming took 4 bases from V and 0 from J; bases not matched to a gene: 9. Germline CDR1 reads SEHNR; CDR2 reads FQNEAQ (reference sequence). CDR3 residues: CASSSLAPSGSYEQYF. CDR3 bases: TGTGCCAGCAGCTCCCTGGCACCTAGCGGCTCCTACGAGCAGTACTTC.

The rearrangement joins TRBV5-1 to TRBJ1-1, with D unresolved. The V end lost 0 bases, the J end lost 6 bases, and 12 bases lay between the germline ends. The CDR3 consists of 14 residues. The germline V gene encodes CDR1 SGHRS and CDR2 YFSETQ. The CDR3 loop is CASSLDRESSEAFF. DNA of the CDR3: TGCGCCAGCAGCTTGGACCGGGAATCGTCTGAAGCTTTCTTT.

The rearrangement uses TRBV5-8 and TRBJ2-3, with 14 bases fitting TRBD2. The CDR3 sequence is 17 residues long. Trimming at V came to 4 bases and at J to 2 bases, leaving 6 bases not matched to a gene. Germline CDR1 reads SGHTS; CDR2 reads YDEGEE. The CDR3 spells CASSRTSGGRFTDTQYF. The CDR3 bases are TGTGCCAGCAGCAGGACTAGCGGGGGGCGATTCACAGATACGCAGTATTTT. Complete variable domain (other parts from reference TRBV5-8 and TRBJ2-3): EAGVTQSPTHLIKTRGQQATLRCSPISGHTSVYWYQQALGLGLQFLLWYDEGEERNRGNFPPRFSGRQFPNYSSELNVNALELEDSALYLCASSRTSGGRFTDTQYFGPGTRLTVL.

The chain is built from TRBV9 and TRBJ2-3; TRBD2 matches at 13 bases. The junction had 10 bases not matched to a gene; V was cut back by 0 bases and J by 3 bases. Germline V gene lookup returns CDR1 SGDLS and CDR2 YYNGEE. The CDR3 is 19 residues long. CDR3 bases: TGTGCCAGCAGCGTAGGTCGGACTAGCGGGAGAATCGGAACAGATACGCAGTATTTT. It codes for CASSVGRTSGRIGTDTQYF.

The CDR3 loop is CASSYRGGQPQHF. The DNA for the CDR3 is TGTGCCAGCAGTTACAGGGGAGGTCAGCCCCAGCATTTT. The V call is TRBV6-5, the J call TRBJ1-5; D possibly corresponds to TRBD1 (5 bases). Per the germline V gene, CDR1 is MNHEY and CDR2 is SVGAGI. V lost 2 bases, J lost 6 bases, and 8 bases lay in between. CDR3 length: 13 residues.

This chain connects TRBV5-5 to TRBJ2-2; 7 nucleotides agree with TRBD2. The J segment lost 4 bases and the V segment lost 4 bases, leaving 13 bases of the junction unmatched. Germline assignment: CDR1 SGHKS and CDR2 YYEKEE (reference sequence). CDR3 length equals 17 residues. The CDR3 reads CASSPQAGSKPTGELFF. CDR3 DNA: TGTGCCAGCAGCCCTCAAGCGGGATCAAAGCCCACCGGGGAGCTGTTTTTT. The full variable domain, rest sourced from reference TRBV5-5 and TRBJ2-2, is DAGVTQSPTHLIKTRGQQVTLRCSPISGHKSVSWYQQVLGQGPQFIFQYYEKEERGRGNFPDRFSARQFPNYSSELNVNALLLGDSALYLCASSPQAGSKPTGELFFGEGSRLTVL.